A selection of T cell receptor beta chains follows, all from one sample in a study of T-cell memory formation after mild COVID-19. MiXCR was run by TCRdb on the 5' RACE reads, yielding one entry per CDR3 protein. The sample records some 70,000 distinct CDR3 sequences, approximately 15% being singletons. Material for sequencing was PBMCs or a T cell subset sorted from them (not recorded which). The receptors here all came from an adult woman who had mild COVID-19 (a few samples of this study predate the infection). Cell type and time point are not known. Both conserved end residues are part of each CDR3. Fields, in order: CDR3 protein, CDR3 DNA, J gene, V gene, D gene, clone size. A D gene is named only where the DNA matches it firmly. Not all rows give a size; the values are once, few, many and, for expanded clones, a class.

CASRPLEGGAGISGTQYQETQYF,TGTGCCAGCAGGCCCCTCGAAGGGGGCGCAGGAATTAGCGGGACCCAGTACCAAGAGACCCAGTACTTC,TRBJ2-5,TRBV12-3/TRBV12-4,NA,few
CASSPWQLAGGEGAYNEQFF,TGTGCCAGCAGCCCATGGCAGCTAGCGGGTGGTGAGGGCGCGTACAATGAGCAGTTCTTC,TRBJ2-1,TRBV7-2,TRBD2,few
CASSYLTGEQFF,TGTGCCAGCAGCTACCTGACAGGGGAGCAGTTCTTC,TRBJ2-1,TRBV12-3/TRBV12-4,TRBD1,few
CASSYFSGGASDTQYF,TGTGCCAGCAGTTATTTTAGCGGGGGGGCCTCAGATACGCAGTATTTT,TRBJ2-3,TRBV2,TRBD2,NA
CASSFSGGADNEQFF,TGTGCCAGCAGTTTTAGCGGGGGGGCCGACAATGAGCAGTTCTTC,TRBJ2-1,TRBV7-3,TRBD2,few
CATGSYGYTF,TGTGCGACGGGAAGCTATGGCTACACCTTC,TRBJ1-2,TRBV19,NA,NA
CASSHPTSANTGELFF,TGTGCCAGCAGCCATCCCACTAGCGCAAACACCGGGGAGCTGTTTTTT,TRBJ2-2,TRBV3-1,TRBD2,few
CASGQGRGDEQFF,TGTGCCAGCGGACAGGGGCGCGGCGATGAGCAGTTCTTC,TRBJ2-1,TRBV27,TRBD1,NA
CATSERTAKETQYF,TGTGCCACCAGTGAGCGGACAGCCAAAGAGACCCAGTACTTC,TRBJ2-5,TRBV24-1,NA,few
CASSLGSPVGRNNEQFF,TGTGCCAGCAGCTTAGGGAGCCCCGTTGGTAGGAACAATGAGCAGTTCTTC,TRBJ2-1,TRBV7-3,NA,large
CASSVTGGFLTDTQYF,TGTGCCAGCAGTGTAACAGGGGGCTTCCTCACAGATACGCAGTATTTT,TRBJ2-3,TRBV28,TRBD1,NA
CASSSGTVNNEQFF,TGTGCCAGCAGCTCCGGGACAGTCAACAATGAGCAGTTCTTC,TRBJ2-1,TRBV5-6,TRBD1,few
CATSIGQAPNTGELFF,TGTGCCACCAGCATTGGACAGGCCCCGAACACCGGGGAGCTGTTTTTT,TRBJ2-2,TRBV15,TRBD1,few
CASSLVLRDSRGYTF,TGCGCCAGCAGCTTGGTCCTGAGGGACAGCCGTGGCTACACCTTC,TRBJ1-2,TRBV5-1,TRBD1,NA
CASSQEPGLASSYEQYF,TGCGCCAGCAGCCAAGAACCTGGACTAGCCTCATCCTACGAGCAGTACTTC,TRBJ2-7,TRBV4-1,TRBD2,few
CASSAGDLGFPNTQYF,TGTGCCAGCAGCGCCGGGGACCTAGGTTTCCCGAATACGCAGTATTTT,TRBJ2-3,TRBV7-9,NA,few
CASSGAGNDYEQYF,TGTGCCAGCAGTGGGGCGGGGAACGACTACGAGCAGTACTTC,TRBJ2-7,TRBV2,NA,NA
CASSFGGNYGYTF,TGTGCCAGCAGTTTCGGGGGGAACTATGGCTACACCTTC,TRBJ1-2,TRBV27,NA,NA
CATGRTDTQYF,TGTGCCACAGGCAGGACAGATACGCAGTATTTT,TRBJ2-3,TRBV15,NA,NA
CASSLKRGEQFF,TGTGCCAGCAGCCTCAAACGGGGTGAGCAGTTCTTC,TRBJ2-1,TRBV27,NA,NA
CASSFWGSGELFF,TGTGCCAGCAGCTTTTGGGGATCCGGGGAGCTGTTTTTT,TRBJ2-2,TRBV5-6,NA,NA
CSAYQGNEQFF,TGCAGTGCATATCAGGGAAATGAGCAGTTCTTC,TRBJ2-1,TRBV20-1,NA,NA
CASSSTPTGYEQYF,TGTGCCAGCAGCTCCACCCCTACCGGCTACGAGCAGTACTTC,TRBJ2-7,TRBV5-8,NA,few
CASSYFPGSYEQYF,TGTGCCAGCAGTTACTTTCCAGGTTCCTACGAGCAGTACTTC,TRBJ2-7,TRBV6-5,NA,few
CATSRDVLLAGVWDEQFF,TGTGCCACCAGCAGAGATGTCCTTCTAGCGGGAGTTTGGGATGAGCAGTTCTTC,TRBJ2-1,TRBV15,TRBD2,many
CASRDPNIGTEAFF,TGTGCCAGCAGAGACCCCAACATTGGCACTGAAGCTTTCTTT,TRBJ1-1,TRBV2,NA,few
CASRKLGSNAYEQYF,TGTGCCAGCAGAAAACTGGGTAGTAATGCTTACGAGCAGTACTTC,TRBJ2-7,TRBV7-2,NA,few
CASSTLANSYNEQFF,TGTGCCAGCAGTACCCTAGCGAACTCCTACAATGAGCAGTTCTTC,TRBJ2-1,TRBV12-3/TRBV12-4,NA,few
CASSFAGYADTQYF,TGTGCCAGCAGTTTCGCGGGTTATGCAGATACGCAGTATTTT,TRBJ2-3,TRBV12-3/TRBV12-4,NA,NA
CASSPTRGPNTDTQYF,TGTGCCAGCAGCCCAACTAGGGGGCCTAACACAGATACGCAGTATTTT,TRBJ2-3,TRBV4-2,TRBD1,NA
CASSAGYSNQPQHF,TGTGCCAGCAGTGCGGGGTATAGCAATCAGCCCCAGCATTTT,TRBJ1-5,TRBV2,NA,NA
CASSPEGQGVHEQYF,TGTGCCAGCAGTCCCGAGGGCCAGGGGGTGCACGAGCAGTACTTC,TRBJ2-7,TRBV12-3/TRBV12-4,TRBD1,NA
CASGPDSPGFNEQFF,TGTGCCAGCGGACCGGACAGTCCAGGGTTCAATGAGCAGTTCTTC,TRBJ2-1,TRBV7-8,NA,NA
CASSFASDRSSYEQYF,TGCGCCAGCAGCTTTGCCTCGGACAGGAGCTCCTACGAGCAGTACTTC,TRBJ2-7,TRBV5-1,TRBD1,few
CSASPRVEAFF,TGCAGTGCCAGCCCCAGGGTAGAAGCTTTCTTT,TRBJ1-1,TRBV20-1,NA,few
CASSLGTTLEAFF,TGTGCCAGCAGCCTCGGGACCACTCTTGAAGCTTTCTTT,TRBJ1-1,TRBV7-9,NA,NA
CASSSMGPGNTIYF,TGTGCCAGCAGCTCGATGGGGCCGGGAAACACCATATATTTT,TRBJ1-3,TRBV11-2,NA,few
CSASPTPLRLAGGSDEQYF,TGCAGTGCTAGTCCCACCCCCCTCCGACTAGCGGGAGGTTCTGACGAGCAGTACTTC,TRBJ2-7,TRBV20-1,TRBD2,NA
CATSDTRQLRFF,TGTGCCACCAGTGATACTCGACAGTTACGGTTCTTC,TRBJ2-1,TRBV24-1,NA,many